This T cell receptor beta chain is drawn from a study of T cell responses to AZD1222 COVID-19 vaccine. Worth noting for this clone: Its antigen is not identified.

The CDR3 is 15 residues long. V dropped 9 bases and J dropped 0 bases, with 12 bases sitting between them. The germline V gene has CDR1 SNHLY and CDR2 FYNNEI. TCRdb's table, derived via immunoSEQ multiplex PCR, lists solely in-frame clones and lacks some. In the table there are around 120,000 clones, around 92% of which are singletons. Study results and limitations: Spike was spanned by vaccine-associated CD4 TCRs, with dominance at 160-218 and 743-854.

This rearrangement joins TRBV2 to TRBJ1-6; no firm D call. The sequence came from an adult in good health. The specimen comprised peripheral blood, sampled on day 0 of AZD1222 vaccination. DNA of the CDR3: TGTGCCAGTTCTTCCAGGAGCTCCTATAATTCACCCCTCCACTTT. Amino acids: CASSSRSSYNSPLHF.